These T cell receptor beta chains were read from a single sample in a study of control samples from healthy donors and cancer patients. TCRdb's copy holds only in-frame clones and misses some; the assay was immunoSEQ multiplex PCR. Of some 130,000 clones in the sample, 80% to 95% were seen once. Sequencing was carried out using blood. The receptors were gathered from a middle-aged man in good health. CDR3s include the opening cysteine and the closing phenylalanine or tryptophan. A D gene is named only where the DNA matches it firmly. Part of the rows lack a size; the others show once, few, many or a class for expanded clones.

>TRBJ1-3|-|-|TRBV7-8
CASSFWTASGNTIYF
TGTGCCAGCAGCTTTTGGACCGCTTCTGGAAACACCATATATTTT
>TRBJ1-6|TRBD1|-|TRBV19
CASSRTAGTGSSYNSPLHF
TGTGCCAGTAGTAGAACCGCCGGGACAGGGAGCTCCTATAATTCACCCCTCCACTTT
>TRBJ2-7|-|-|TRBV7-9
CASSRTGYNEQYF
TGTGCCAGCAGCCGCACAGGTTACAACGAGCAGTACTTC
>TRBJ2-1|-|-|TRBV27
CAIRPGGSYNEQFF
TGTGCCATACGACCCGGCGGGTCCTACAATGAGCAGTTCTTC
>TRBJ2-5|-|-|TRBV11-2
CASSQGTLVQTQYF
TGTGCCAGCAGCCAGGGGACTCTCGTTCAGACCCAGTACTTC
>TRBJ2-2|-|-|TRBV9
CASSVAGLNTGELFF
TGTGCCAGCAGCGTAGCGGGACTCAACACCGGGGAGCTGTTTTTT
>TRBJ1-1|-|-|TRBV30
CAWTLNTEAFF
TGTGCCTGGACTCTAAACACTGAAGCTTTCTTT
>TRBJ2-7|-|-|TRBV6-1
CASSEVIYYEQYF
TGTGCCAGCAGTGAAGTCATATACTACGAGCAGTACTTC
>TRBJ2-7|TRBD1|-|TRBV4-2
CASSHGQDSSYEQYF
TGTGCCAGCAGCCACGGACAGGACAGCTCCTACGAGCAGTACTTC
>TRBJ2-2|-|-|TRBV3-1/TRBV3-2
CASSQTPEQGELFF
TGTGCCAGCAGCCAAACCCCGGAACAAGGGGAGCTGTTTTTT
>TRBJ2-5|-|-|TRBV5-1
CASSRGWYQETQYF
TGCGCCAGCAGCCGGGGATGGTACCAAGAGACCCAGTACTTC
>TRBJ2-7|-|-|TRBV18
CASSPNGGVEQYF
TGTGCCAGCTCACCGAACGGGGGAGTGGAGCAGTACTTC
>TRBJ2-2|-|once|TRBV9
CASSGGLGVAAGELFF
TGTGCCAGCAGCGGGGGACTGGGAGTGGCAGCCGGGGAGCTGTTTTTT
>TRBJ2-1|-|-|TRBV12-3/TRBV12-4
CASIFSRGGEQFF
TGTGCCAGCATCTTTTCAAGGGGTGGTGAGCAGTTCTTC
>TRBJ2-4|-|-|TRBV21-1
CASSSVATQPLALAKNIQYF
TGTGCCAGCAGCTCGGTGGCAACTCAACCACTGGCTCTAGCCAAAAACATTCAGTACTTC